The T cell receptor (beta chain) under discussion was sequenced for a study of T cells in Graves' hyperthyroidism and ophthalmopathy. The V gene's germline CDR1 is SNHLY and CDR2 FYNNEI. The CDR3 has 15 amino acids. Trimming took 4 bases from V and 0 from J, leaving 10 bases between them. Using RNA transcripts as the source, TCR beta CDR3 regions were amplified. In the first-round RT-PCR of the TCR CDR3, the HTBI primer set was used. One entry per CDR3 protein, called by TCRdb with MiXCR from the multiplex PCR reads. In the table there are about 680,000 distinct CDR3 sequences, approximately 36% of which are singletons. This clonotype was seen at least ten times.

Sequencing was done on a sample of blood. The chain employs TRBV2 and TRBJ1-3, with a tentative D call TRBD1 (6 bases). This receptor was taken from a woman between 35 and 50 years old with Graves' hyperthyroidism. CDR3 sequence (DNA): TGTGCCAGCAGTGGACAGGCGTTCTCTGGAAACACCATATATTTT. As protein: CASSGQAFSGNTIYF.